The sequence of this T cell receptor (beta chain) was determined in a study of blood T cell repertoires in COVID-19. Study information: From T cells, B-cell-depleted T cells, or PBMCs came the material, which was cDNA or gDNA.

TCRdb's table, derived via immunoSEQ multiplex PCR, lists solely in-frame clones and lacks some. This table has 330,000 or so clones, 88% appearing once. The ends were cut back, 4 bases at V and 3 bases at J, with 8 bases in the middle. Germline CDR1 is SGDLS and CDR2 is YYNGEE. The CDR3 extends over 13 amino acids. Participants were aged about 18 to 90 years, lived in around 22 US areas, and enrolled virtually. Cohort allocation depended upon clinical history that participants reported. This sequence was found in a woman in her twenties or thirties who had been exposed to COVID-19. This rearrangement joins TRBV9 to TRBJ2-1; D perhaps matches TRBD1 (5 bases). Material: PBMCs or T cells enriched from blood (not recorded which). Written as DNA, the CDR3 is TGTGCCAGCAGCATAGACAGCTACAATGAGCAGTTCTTC. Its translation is CASSIDSYNEQFF.